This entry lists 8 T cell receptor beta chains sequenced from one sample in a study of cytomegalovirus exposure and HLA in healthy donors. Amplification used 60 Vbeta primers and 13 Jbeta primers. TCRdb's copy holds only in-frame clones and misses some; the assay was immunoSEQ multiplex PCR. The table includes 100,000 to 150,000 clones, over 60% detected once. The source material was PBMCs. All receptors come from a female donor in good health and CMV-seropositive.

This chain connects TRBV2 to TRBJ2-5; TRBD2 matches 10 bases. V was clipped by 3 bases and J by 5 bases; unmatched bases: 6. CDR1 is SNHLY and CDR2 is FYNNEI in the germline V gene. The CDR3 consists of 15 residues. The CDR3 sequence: CASSDRGLATETQYF. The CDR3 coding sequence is TGTGCCAGCAGTGATAGGGGACTAGCGACTGAGACCCAGTACTTC.

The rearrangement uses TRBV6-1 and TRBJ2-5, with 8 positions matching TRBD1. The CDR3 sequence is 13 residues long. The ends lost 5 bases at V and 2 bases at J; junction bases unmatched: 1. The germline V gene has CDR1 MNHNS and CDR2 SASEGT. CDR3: CASSWTGQETQYF. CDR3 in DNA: TGTGCCAGCAGTTGGACAGGGCAAGAGACCCAGTACTTC.

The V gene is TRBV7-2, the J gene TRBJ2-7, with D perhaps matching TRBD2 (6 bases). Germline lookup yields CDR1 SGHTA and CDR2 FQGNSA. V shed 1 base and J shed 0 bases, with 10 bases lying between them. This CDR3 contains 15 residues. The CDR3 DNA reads TGTGCCAGCAGCTTAGTTACCGGGAGCTCCTACGAGCAGTACTTC. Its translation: CASSLVTGSSYEQYF.

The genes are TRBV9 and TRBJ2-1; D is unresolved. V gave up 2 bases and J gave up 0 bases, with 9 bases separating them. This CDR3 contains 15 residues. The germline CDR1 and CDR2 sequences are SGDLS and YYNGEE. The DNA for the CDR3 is TGTGCCAGCAGCGTTGGGCAGAGCTCCTACAATGAGCAGTTCTTC. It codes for CASSVGQSSYNEQFF.

The CDR3 sequence: CASSFSGGTNYGYTF. The CDR3, as DNA: TGTGCCAGCAGCTTCAGTGGGGGCACAAACTATGGCTACACCTTC. V usage is TRBV7-9 and J usage is TRBJ1-2, with D perhaps matching TRBD1 (6 bases). The germline CDR1 and CDR2 sequences are SEHNR and FQNEAQ (reference sequence). V dropped 3 bases and J dropped 2 bases, with 13 bases sitting between them. CDR3 size: 15 residues.

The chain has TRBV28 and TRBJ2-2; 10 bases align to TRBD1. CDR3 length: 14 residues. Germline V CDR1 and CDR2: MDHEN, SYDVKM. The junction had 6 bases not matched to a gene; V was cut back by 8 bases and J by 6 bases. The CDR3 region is CASFDGQGAGELFF. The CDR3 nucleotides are TGTGCCAGCTTCGACGGACAGGGGGCCGGGGAGCTGTTTTTT.

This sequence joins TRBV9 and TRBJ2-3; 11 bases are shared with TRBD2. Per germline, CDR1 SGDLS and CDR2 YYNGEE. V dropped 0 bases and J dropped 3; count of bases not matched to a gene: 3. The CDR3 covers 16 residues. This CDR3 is CASSVVLAGGTDTQYF. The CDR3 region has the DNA TGTGCCAGCAGCGTAGTCCTAGCGGGGGGAACAGATACGCAGTATTTT.

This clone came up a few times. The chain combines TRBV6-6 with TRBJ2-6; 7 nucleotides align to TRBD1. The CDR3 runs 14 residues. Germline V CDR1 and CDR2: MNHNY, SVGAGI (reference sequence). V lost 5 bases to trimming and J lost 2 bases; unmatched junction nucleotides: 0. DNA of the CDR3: TGTGCCAGCAGTACAGGGGCTGGGGCCAACGTCCTGACTTTC. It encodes CASSTGAGANVLTF.